These 30 T cell receptor beta chains originate from one sample sequenced in a study of CD8+CD57+ T cells in acquired aplastic anemia. Genomic DNA served as template for TCR beta VDJ and CDR3 profiling. TCRdb used MiXCR to reprocess the reads, holding one entry per CDR3 protein. The sample lists around 190,000 distinct CDR3 sequences, roughly 55% seen once, with approximately 30% in the top ten. The source material was sorted CD4+, CD8+, or CD8+CD57+ T cells (not recorded which) from PBMCs. The receptors here all came from a human donor in good health.

The chain uses TRBV29-1 and TRBJ2-1; 8 bases agree with TRBD1. CDR1 and CDR2 (germline): SQVTM, ANQGSEA. This CDR3 contains 18 residues. The CDR3 region is CRTEPGTGSRHAYNEQFF. In nucleotides, the CDR3 is TGCCGCACGGAACCGGGGACAGGTAGTCGGCACGCCTACAATGAGCAGTTCTTC.

The V and J genes are TRBV9 and TRBJ2-6; D not resolved. This CDR3 region has 17 residues. Germline CDR1 is SGDLS and CDR2 is YYNGEE. Trimming took 0 bases from V and 4 from J, leaving 14 bases between them. The CDR3 coding sequence is TGTGCCAGCAGCGTAGATAGCCGCCTTGGAGGGGCCAACGTCCTGACTTTC. This translates into CASSVDSRLGGANVLTF. Looking up the rest from reference TRBV9 and TRBJ2-6 gives the full variable domain: DSGVTQTPKHLITATGQRVTLRCSPRSGDLSVYWYQQSLDQGLQFLIQYYNGEERAKGNILERFSAQQFPDLHSELNLSSLELGDSALYFCASSVDSRLGGANVLTFGAGSRLTVL.

This clonotype was found many times. The chain combines TRBV9 with TRBJ2-1, with D uncertain. Germline loops: CDR1 SGDLS, CDR2 YYNGEE. The CDR3 length is 12 residues. V lost 0 bases and J 5 bases, leaving 3 bases between the germline ends. CDR3 nucleotides: TGTGCCAGCAGCGTAGGTGACAATGAGCAGTTCTTC. This codes for CASSVGDNEQFF. The variable domain in full, with the rest retrieved from reference TRBV9 and TRBJ2-1, is DSGVTQTPKHLITATGQRVTLRCSPRSGDLSVYWYQQSLDQGLQFLIQYYNGEERAKGNILERFSAQQFPDLHSELNLSSLELGDSALYFCASSVGDNEQFFGPGTRLTVL.

In this sample, this clonotype turned up many times. The rearrangement uses TRBV20-1 and TRBJ2-1, with D maybe TRBD2 (6 bases). The CDR3 is made up of 17 amino acids. Deletions cut 6 bases from V and 0 bases from J, with 21 bases between. Germline V lookup: CDR1 DFQATT, CDR2 SNEGSKA (reference sequence). CDR3 in amino acids: CSADSGGIYISYNEQFF. DNA for the CDR3: TGCAGTGCGGATTCCGGCGGGATCTACATCTCCTACAATGAGCAGTTCTTC.

Points on this clonotype: Possible read error: a much larger clone is one base away. Since the CDR3 does not end with the conserved phenylalanine or tryptophan, this likely comes from a read error. V usage is TRBV6-5 and J usage is TRBJ1-1; D perhaps matches TRBD1 (6 bases). Germline CDR1 reads MNHEY; CDR2 reads SVGAGI. V lost 5 bases and J 4 bases, leaving 17 bases between the germline ends. The CDR3 is 15 amino acids. The CDR3 coding sequence is TGTGCCAGCAGTCAAACTACAGGGCTCGCCACTGAAGCTTTCCTT. Its protein is CASSQTTGLATEAFL.

V usage is TRBV20-1 and J usage is TRBJ1-1; the match to TRBD1 covers 9 bases. Germline V CDR1 and CDR2: DFQATT, SNEGSKA (reference sequence). V dropped 4 bases and J dropped 6; count of bases not matched to a gene: 6. CDR3 size: 13 residues. CDR3 in DNA: TGCAGTGCTAACGGACAGGGGAGCCCTGAAGCTTTCTTT. The encoded protein is CSANGQGSPEAFF.

The chain combines TRBV7-3 with TRBJ2-7, with D perhaps being TRBD1 or TRBD2 (7 bases each). The V and J ends lost 10 bases and 5 bases respectively, with 27 bases between them. CDR1 and CDR2 (germline): SGHTA, FQGTGA. The CDR3 runs to 16 residues. The CDR3, as DNA: TGTGCCATCAGTGACCTCAGGGGGGGAAATCGCCACGAGCAGTACTTC. This encodes CAISDLRGGNRHEQYF.

The V gene is TRBV2, the J gene TRBJ2-1; 8 positions agree with TRBD2. The CDR3 has 14 amino acids. J gave up 5 bases and V 5 bases, and 5 bases lay outside the gene matches. Per the germline V gene, CDR1 is SNHLY and CDR2 is FYNNEI. In nucleotides, the CDR3 is TGTGCCAGCAGTTTCGCGGGAGGTCACAATGAGCAGTTCTTC. Translated, it gives CASSFAGGHNEQFF.

The CDR3 loop reads CASSTTTGKGTDTQYF. The DNA for the CDR3 is TGTGCCAGCAGTACCACGACAGGGAAGGGCACAGATACGCAGTATTTT. The rearrangement links TRBV25-1 to TRBJ2-3; 7 nucleotides agree with TRBD1. The CDR3 is 16 amino acids. Unmatched junction bases numbered 9, after V lost 5 bases and J lost 1 base. Germline V gives CDR1 MGHDK, CDR2 SYGVNS.

This chain joins TRBV19 and TRBJ2-7; perhaps TRBD1 as D (5 bases). Trimming pared 5 bases from V and 7 bases from J, leaving 15 bases between. From germline, CDR1 is LNHDA and CDR2 SQIVND (reference sequence). The CDR3 is 13 amino acids. CDR3 sequence: CASSPGSRAEQYF. The CDR3 nucleotides are TGTGCCAGTAGTCCAGGTAGCAGGGCGGAGCAGTACTTC.

For this clonotype: One junction end disagrees with the germline gene, perhaps due to a read error. The gene calls are TRBV7-8 and TRBJ2-3; 11 bases line up with TRBD2. This CDR3 spans 17 amino acids. Looked up from germline, CDR1 is SGHVS and CDR2 is FQNEAQ. CDR3 in amino acids: CASSLGASGGSGDTQYF. DNA of the CDR3: TGCGCCAGCAGCTTAGGAGCTAGCGGGGGGTCGGGGGATACGCAGTATTTT. Full variable domain (missing parts from reference TRBV7-8 and TRBJ2-3): GAGVSQSPRYKVAKRGQDVALRCDPISGHVSLFWYQQALGQGPEFLTYFQNEAQLDKSGLPSDRFFAERPEGSVSTLKIQRTQQEDSAVYLCASSLGASGGSGDTQYFGPGTRLTVL.

The V call is TRBV10-3, the J call TRBJ1-2; 8 positions match TRBD1. V gave up 5 bases and J gave up 6 bases; unmatched junction bases: 8. The CDR3 runs 14 residues. The V gene's germline CDR1 is ENHRY and CDR2 SYGVKD. The CDR3 here is CAISLDREEDGYTF. DNA of the CDR3: TGTGCCATCAGTCTGGACAGGGAGGAGGATGGCTACACCTTC.

V is TRBV7-2 and J is TRBJ2-1; D gene ambiguous. Germline-derived CDR1 and CDR2 are SGHTA and FQGNSA. V was pared by 5 bases and J by 6 bases, with 11 bases between. The CDR3 extends over 13 amino acids. Here the CDR3 reads CASSPGRINEQFF. DNA for the CDR3: TGTGCCAGCAGCCCGGGCCGGATCAATGAGCAGTTCTTC. The full variable domain, in which reference TRBV7-2 and TRBJ2-1 provide the parts outside the CDR3, is GAGVSQSPSNKVTEKGKDVELRCDPISGHTALYWYRQSLGQGLEFLIYFQGNSAPDKSGLPSDRFSAERTGGSVSTLTIQRTQQEDSAVYLCASSPGRINEQFFGPGTRLTVL.

This chain connects TRBV6-2 or TRBV6-3 to TRBJ1-1; 9 bases map to TRBD1. Germline CDR1 is MNHEY and CDR2 is SVGEGT. V lost 2 bases to trimming and J lost 2 bases; unmatched junction nucleotides: 6. The CDR3 consists of 16 residues. CDR3 in DNA: TGTGCCAGCAGTTACGACTACAGGGGGCGCAACACTGAAGCTTTCTTT. This codes for CASSYDYRGRNTEAFF.

On this clonotype: Given the absence of the conserved phenylalanine or tryptophan at the CDR3 end, a read error is likely. V and J are TRBV27 and TRBJ2-5; D uncertain. This CDR3 is built from 13 residues. The germline gives CDR1 MNHEY, CDR2 SMNVEV (reference sequence). V was pared by 2 bases and J by 7 bases, with 11 bases between. CDR3 DNA: TGTGCCAGCAGTTTAGGCACCGGCGGGACCCAGTACCTC. Translation gives CASSLGTGGTQYL.

V usage is TRBV19 and J usage is TRBJ2-3; 12 positions agree with TRBD2. Germline CDR1 LNHDA, CDR2 SQIVND (reference sequence). V lost 1 base, J lost 4 bases, and 6 bases stayed unmatched. The CDR3 contains 17 residues. CDR3 DNA: TGTGCCAGTAGTATAGTCCCTAGCGGGAGGGCCTCAGATACGCAGTATTTT. Its translation is CASSIVPSGRASDTQYF.

Remarks on this clonotype: This may be a read error: a much more frequent sequence differs by one nucleotide. The genes are TRBV9 and TRBJ1-1, with a tentative D call TRBD1 (5 bases). CDR1 is SGDLS, CDR2 YYNGEE, per germline. This CDR3 has 14 residues. For the CDR3, the DNA is TGTGCCAGCAGCGTAGATGGGGGGAACACTGGAGCTTTCTTT. It codes for CASSVDGGNTGAFF.

In nucleotides, the CDR3 is TGTGCCAGCAGCCACAGAAGGGGGAACACTGAAGCTTTCTTT. It specifies CASSHRRGNTEAFF. This chain uses TRBV7-8 with TRBJ1-1, with a tentative D call TRBD1 (5 bases). This CDR3 has 14 amino acids. Germline assignment: CDR1 SGHVS and CDR2 FQNEAQ. The ends were cut back, 5 bases at V and 1 base at J, with 11 bases in the middle.

This clonotype has at least ten counts. The chain couples TRBV7-6 to TRBJ2-5, with D possibly TRBD2 on 6 matching bases. Germline CDR1 and CDR2: SGHVS and FNYEAQ. Trimming cost V 0 bases and J 2 bases, with 10 bases left between them. The CDR3 runs 15 residues. CDR3 sequence reads: CASSLARGRQETQYF. The CDR3 DNA reads as TGTGCCAGCAGCTTAGCGCGGGGCAGGCAAGAGACCCAGTACTTC.

Comment on this clonotype: An end of the junction differs from the germline gene, which may be a read error. V and J are TRBV4-2 and TRBJ2-3, with D maybe TRBD2 (6 bases). Germline V CDR1 and CDR2: LGHNA, YNFKEQ. The CDR3 extends over 15 amino acids. The CDR3 coding sequence is TGTACCAGTAGTATCGGCGGGGCCCGGCGGGATACGCAGTATTTT. This sequence encodes CTSSIGGARRDTQYF.

The J gene is TRBJ2-7, the V gene TRBV7-6; TRBD2 might be the D (5 bases). CDR1 and CDR2 from the germline V gene are SGHVS and FNYEAQ. V lost 2 bases and J 6 bases, leaving 14 bases between the germline ends. This CDR3 comprises 14 residues. The DNA of the CDR3 is TGTGCCAGCAGCTTAAACGAGGGTAATCCCGAGCAGTACTTC. The encoded protein is CASSLNEGNPEQYF.

The chain has TRBV9 and TRBJ2-7, with 7 bases identical to TRBD1. Germline lookup yields CDR1 SGDLS and CDR2 YYNGEE. This CDR3 has 14 residues. With 0 bases clipped from V and 4 bases from J, the junction kept 4 bases outside the gene matches. CDR3 nucleotides: TGTGCCAGCAGCGTAGCAACAGGGGAGTACGAGCAGTACTTC. It yields the protein CASSVATGEYEQYF.

The gene calls are TRBV19 and TRBJ2-7; 7 nucleotides line up with TRBD2. Looked up from germline, CDR1 is LNHDA and CDR2 is SQIVND (reference sequence). The V and J ends lost 2 bases and 2 bases, in that order; junction bases with no gene match: 9. The CDR3 covers 16 residues. The CDR3 nucleotides read TGTGCCAGTAGTATAACGGGGGGTTCTGGCACCTACGAGCAGTACTTC. Protein sequence: CASSITGGSGTYEQYF.

The chain employs TRBV9 and TRBJ2-3, with 10 nucleotides matching TRBD2. The junction had 7 bases not matched to a gene; V was cut back by 0 bases and J by 6 bases. CDR1 is SGDLS and CDR2 is YYNGEE in the germline V gene. The length of the CDR3 is 16 residues. As DNA, the CDR3 is TGTGCCAGCAGCGTAGCGGTAGCGGGGGGTGTCGATACGCAGTATTTT. This translates into CASSVAVAGGVDTQYF. Variable domain in full (rest from reference TRBV9 and TRBJ2-3): DSGVTQTPKHLITATGQRVTLRCSPRSGDLSVYWYQQSLDQGLQFLIQYYNGEERAKGNILERFSAQQFPDLHSELNLSSLELGDSALYFCASSVAVAGGVDTQYFGPGTRLTVL.

This chain uses TRBV9 with TRBJ1-2; 10 nucleotides agree with TRBD1. The germline V gene has CDR1 SGDLS and CDR2 YYNGEE. The CDR3 sequence is 15 residues long. After removal of 2 bases from V and 4 bases from J, the junction contained 5 bases not matched to a gene. The CDR3 sequence is CASSVGTGVLYGYTF. For the CDR3, the DNA is TGTGCCAGCAGCGTGGGGACAGGGGTTCTCTATGGCTACACCTTC.

The chain links TRBV7-9 to TRBJ1-6; D ambiguous. Trimming removed 4 bases from V and 8 bases from J, with 9 bases in between. This CDR3 is built from 13 residues. From germline, CDR1 is SEHNR and CDR2 FQNEAQ (reference sequence). CDR3 region: CASSSVRDSPLHF. DNA of the CDR3: TGTGCCAGCAGCTCGGTTAGGGATTCACCCCTCCACTTT.

This clonotype has just one count. The chain recombines TRBV29-1 with TRBJ1-2; 10 bases match TRBD1. Looked up from germline, CDR1 is SQVTM and CDR2 is ANQGSEA. The CDR3 consists of 13 residues. J gave up 6 bases and V 3 bases, and 4 bases lay outside the gene matches. CDR3 loop: CSVEAGTGDGYTF. DNA of the CDR3: TGCAGCGTTGAGGCCGGGACAGGGGATGGCTACACCTTC.

V is TRBV29-1 and J is TRBJ2-5; perhaps TRBD1 as D (6 bases). The CDR3 covers 13 residues. Germline V lookup: CDR1 SQVTM, CDR2 ANQGSEA. Trimming pared 6 bases from V and 4 bases from J, leaving 15 bases between. This CDR3 reads CSVRQGQGETQYF. The CDR3 DNA sequence: TGCAGCGTCCGGCAGGGGCAGGGAGAGACCCAGTACTTC.

V and J are TRBV7-6 and TRBJ2-7, with 11 bases lining up with TRBD1. Germline assignment: CDR1 SGHVS and CDR2 FNYEAQ. The V gene end was trimmed by 5 bases and the J gene end by 6 bases; junction bases not matched to a gene: 9. This CDR3 is built from 15 residues. CDR3 coding DNA: TGTGCCAGCAGCCCAACCGGGACAGGGGGGGGCGAGCAGTACTTC. It specifies CASSPTGTGGGEQYF.

The V and J genes are TRBV7-3 and TRBJ2-5, with D possibly matching TRBD1 (6 bases). This CDR3 is built from 16 residues. CDR1 and CDR2 (germline): SGHTA, FQGTGA. Trimming left V 2 bases short and J 4 bases short, with 17 bases between. The CDR3: CASSLSATGGLETQYF. DNA for the CDR3: TGTGCCAGCAGCTTATCTGCGACAGGTGGCCTAGAGACCCAGTACTTC.